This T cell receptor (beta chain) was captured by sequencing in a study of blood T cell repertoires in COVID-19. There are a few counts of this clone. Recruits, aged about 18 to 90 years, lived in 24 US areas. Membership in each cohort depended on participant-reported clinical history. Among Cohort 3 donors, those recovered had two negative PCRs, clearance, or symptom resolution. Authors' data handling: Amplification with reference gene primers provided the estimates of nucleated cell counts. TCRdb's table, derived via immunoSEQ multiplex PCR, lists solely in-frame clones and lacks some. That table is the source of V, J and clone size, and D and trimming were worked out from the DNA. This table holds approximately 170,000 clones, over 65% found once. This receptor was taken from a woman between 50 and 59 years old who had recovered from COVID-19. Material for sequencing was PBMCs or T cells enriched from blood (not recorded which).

The CDR3 DNA is TGTGCCAGCCAAACGTGGAAGGGAGACACTGAAGCTTTCTTT. This encodes CASQTWKGDTEAFF. The chain is built from TRBV19 and TRBJ1-1; D ambiguous. This CDR3 comprises 14 residues. Germline V gene sequence: CDR1 LNHDA, CDR2 SQIVND (reference sequence). V was shortened by 9 bases and J by 3 bases, with 17 bases between the two germline ends.